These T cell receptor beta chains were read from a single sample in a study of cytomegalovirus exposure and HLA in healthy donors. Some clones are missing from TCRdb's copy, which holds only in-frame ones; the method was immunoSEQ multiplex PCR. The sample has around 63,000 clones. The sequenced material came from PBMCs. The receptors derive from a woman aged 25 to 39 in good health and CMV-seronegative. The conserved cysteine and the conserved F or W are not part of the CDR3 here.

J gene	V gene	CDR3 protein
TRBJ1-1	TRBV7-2	ASSLRQANTEAF
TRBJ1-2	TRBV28	ASRYPDPDRGLYGYT
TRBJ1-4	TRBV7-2	ASGYRGTQEKLF
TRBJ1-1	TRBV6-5	ASSPGRVLAAF
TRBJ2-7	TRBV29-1	SVAGIEAGPAGQY
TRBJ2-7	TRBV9	ASSVGRAGIHEQY
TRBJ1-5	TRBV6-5	ASTALIQPQH
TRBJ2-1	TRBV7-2	ASSPDSYTTYNEQF
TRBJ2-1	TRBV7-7	ASSLEASGTGEQF
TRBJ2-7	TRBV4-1	ASSQDRGGFYEQY
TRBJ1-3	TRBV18	ASSPRGEGNTIY
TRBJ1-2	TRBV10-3	AISGPRQGADYGYT
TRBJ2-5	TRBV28	ASSLPAGIQETQY
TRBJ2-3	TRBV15	ATGYRSSTDTQY
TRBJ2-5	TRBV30	AWSPGGGQETQY
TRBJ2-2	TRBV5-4	ASTRTSGGVGTGELF
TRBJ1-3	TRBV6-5	ASSSPPLSPF
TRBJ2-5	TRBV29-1	SVQASGWTETQY